This TCR beta chain was documented in a study of vaccination and CD4 T cells after COVID-19. Sequence data for DNA of cultured CD4+ T cells were generated by the Oncomine TCR Beta short-read assay. From the PCR reads, TCRdb called clonotypes with MiXCR, one entry per CDR3 protein. The sample has fewer than 7,500 distinct CDR3 sequences, more than 65% seen once. Treatment indicated: roughly 11-day PBMC culture with coronavirus spike peptide pools or control peptides (ViraFEST assay). Before the COVID-19 pandemic (2011-2018), CD4+ T cells were obtained from the unexposed donor. As cell numbers allowed, unexposed-donor CD4+ T cells faced SARS-CoV-2 S/N and four cold-coronavirus spikes. CDR3 length equals 12 residues. Trimming cost V 5 bases and J 2 bases, with 9 bases left between them. CDR1 is DFQATT and CDR2 is SNEGSKA in the germline V gene (reference sequence). Of note for this clonotype: Its target is not known.

The sequence came from a human donor in good health. This chain connects TRBV20-1 to TRBJ1-2; D is possibly TRBD1 (5 bases). The material sequenced was CD4+ T cells from blood, cultured in vitro. The CDR3 loop is CSARGGNYGYTF. CDR3 sequence (DNA): TGCAGTGCTCGTGGGGGGAACTATGGCTACACCTTC.